The 26 T cell receptor beta chains below come from one sample, sequenced in a study of cytomegalovirus exposure and HLA in healthy donors. The PCR made use of 60 Vbeta and 13 Jbeta primers. Assay: immunoSEQ multiplex PCR; the TCRdb copy retains only in-frame clones and omits some. The table lists about 59,000 clones, around 83% of them singletons. Sequencing used PBMCs. The source of these receptors is a human donor in good health.

The chain uses TRBV5-1 and TRBJ2-1, with no clear D. Germline V lookup: CDR1 SGHRS, CDR2 YFSETQ. This CDR3 region has 12 residues. V lost 0 bases and J lost 5, with 3 bases in between. The CDR3 DNA reads TGCGCCAGCAGCTTGGCTGACAATGAGCAGTTCTTC. This codes for CASSLADNEQFF.

The J gene is TRBJ2-7, the V gene TRBV7-9, with 10 positions matching TRBD2. CDR3 size: 14 residues. CDR1 SEHNR and CDR2 FQNEAQ come from the germline V gene (reference sequence). The CDR3 region has the DNA TGTTCCACCCAGACTAGCGGGCGTTTAGACGAGCAGTACTTC. Amino acids: CSTQTSGRLDEQYF.

DNA of the CDR3: TGTGCCAGCAGCCAAGATCTCGGGACATATGGCTACACCTTC. Translation: CASSQDLGTYGYTF. The V gene is TRBV14, the J gene TRBJ1-2; possibly TRBD1 for D (6 bases). V was shortened by 0 bases and J by 5 bases, with 10 bases between the two germline ends. The germline gives CDR1 SGHDN, CDR2 FVKESK. CDR3 length: 14 amino acids. Variable domain in full (rest from reference TRBV14 and TRBJ1-2): EAGVTQFPSHSVIEKGQTVTLRCDPISGHDNLYWYRRVMGKEIKFLLHFVKESKQDESGMPNNRFLAERTGGTYSTLKVQPAELEDSGVYFCASSQDLGTYGYTFGSGTRLTVV.

In this sample, this clone turned up once. The V and J genes are TRBV7-2 and TRBJ2-7; D unclear. Per germline, CDR1 SGHTA and CDR2 FQGNSA. This CDR3 is built from 12 residues. Trimming shortened V by 5 bases and J by 0 bases, and 5 bases separated the two germline ends. The CDR3 DNA reads TGTGCCAGCAGCCTCAGCTCCTACGAGCAGTACTTC. Encoded protein: CASSLSSYEQYF.

This sequence joins TRBV4-3 and TRBJ1-1; the match to TRBD1 covers 11 bases. CDR3 size: 17 residues. From germline, CDR1 is LGHNA and CDR2 YSLEER. V was pared by 0 bases and J by 0 bases, with 3 bases of the junction left unmatched. The CDR3 DNA reads TGCGCCAGCAGCCAAGACAGGACAGGGGGCTTGAACACTGAAGCTTTCTTT. Its protein is CASSQDRTGGLNTEAFF.

V is TRBV4-1 and J is TRBJ2-1; a possible D gene is TRBD2 (5 bases). Germline values: CDR1 MGHRA, CDR2 YSYEKL. The CDR3 runs to 15 residues. The V end was cut by 3 bases, the J end by 7 bases, with 16 bases between. The DNA of the CDR3 is TGCGCCAGCAGCCAGAGGGCTCTAGTCATGAATGAGCAGTTCTTC. This encodes CASSQRALVMNEQFF.

The rearrangement uses TRBV5-1 and TRBJ2-3, with 10 bases aligning to TRBD2. CDR3 length: 18 residues. The germline V gene has CDR1 SGHRS and CDR2 YFSETQ. J lost 4 bases, V lost 4 bases, and 15 bases had no gene match. The CDR3 reads CASSEISGGAGGADTQYF. The CDR3 nucleotides are TGCGCCAGCAGCGAAATAAGCGGGGGGGCCGGTGGGGCAGATACGCAGTATTTT.

The chain joins TRBV6-1 to TRBJ2-2; no firm D call. Trimming left V 7 bases short and J 3 bases short, with 12 bases between. Germline loops: CDR1 MNHNS, CDR2 SASEGT. The CDR3 is made up of 14 amino acids. The CDR3 DNA is TGTGCCAGCACTCCGACGGGTTACACCGGGGAGCTGTTTTTT. Translation gives CASTPTGYTGELFF.

The rearrangement uses TRBV19 and TRBJ2-4; TRBD2 aligns across 8 bases. The CDR3 covers 15 residues. V gave up 5 bases and J gave up 9 bases; unmatched junction bases: 12. Per the germline V gene, CDR1 is LNHDA and CDR2 is SQIVND (reference sequence). CDR3 bases: TGTGCCAGTAGTGCCAGGACTAGCCCGATTTTCATTCAGTACTTC. Its protein is CASSARTSPIFIQYF.

This chain connects TRBV5-1 to TRBJ2-7, with D maybe TRBD2 (6 bases). The CDR3 is 15 residues long. The germline CDR1 and CDR2 sequences are SGHRS and YFSETQ. V lost 4 bases to trimming and J lost 5 bases, with 19 bases between them. The CDR3 protein is CASSPSGFVGDEQYF. CDR3 in DNA: TGCGCCAGCAGCCCCAGCGGGTTCGTCGGCGACGAGCAGTACTTC.

V usage is TRBV7-2 and J usage is TRBJ2-3; possible D gene TRBD2, 5 bases. Trimming left V 6 bases short and J 6 bases short, with 22 bases between. The germline CDR1 and CDR2 sequences are SGHTA and FQGNSA. The CDR3 contains 16 residues. CDR3 loop: CASRETGRRPGDTQYF. The CDR3 nucleotides read TGTGCCAGCAGGGAAACGGGCCGGAGGCCCGGGGATACGCAGTATTTT.

This clone was detected once. The chain employs TRBV19 and TRBJ1-4, with 8 bases lining up with TRBD1. This CDR3 spans 14 amino acids. With V trimmed by 4 bases and J by 7 bases, 5 bases remained unmatched. CDR1 is LNHDA and CDR2 is SQIVND in the germline V gene (reference sequence). The CDR3 reads CASSNQGAREKLFF. The CDR3 DNA reads as TGTGCCAGTAGTAACCAGGGGGCTCGTGAAAAACTGTTTTTT.

This clone occurred a few times. The rearrangement joins TRBV10-3 to TRBJ1-2; D might be TRBD1 (5 bases). Germline V gives CDR1 ENHRY, CDR2 SYGVKD. The V end was cut by 3 bases, the J end by 2 bases, with 10 bases between. CDR3 length equals 14 residues. CDR3 in amino acids: CAISDPGSNYGYTF. The CDR3 region has the DNA TGTGCCATCAGTGATCCAGGGTCGAACTATGGCTACACCTTC.

The rearrangement joins TRBV7-2 to TRBJ2-1; 12 positions agree with TRBD2. The ends lost 5 bases at V and 5 bases at J; junction bases unmatched: 4. Per germline, CDR1 SGHTA and CDR2 FQGNSA. The CDR3 sequence is 15 residues long. DNA of the CDR3: TGTGCCAGCAGCCTATGGACTAGCGGGAACAATGAGCAGTTCTTC. This codes for CASSLWTSGNNEQFF.

This sequence joins TRBV7-6 and TRBJ2-7; the D gene is possibly TRBD2 (5 bases). The CDR3 runs 12 residues. Germline V gives CDR1 SGHVS, CDR2 FNYEAQ. Trimming shortened V by 4 bases and J by 3 bases, and 7 bases separated the two germline ends. CDR3 bases: TGTGCCAGCAGCTCCCGGGACTACGAGCAGTACTTC. Translating it yields CASSSRDYEQYF.

The chain is built from TRBV7-9 and TRBJ2-1; 10 bases are a match to TRBD2. The length of the CDR3 is 15 residues. Trimming took 7 bases from V and 9 from J; bases not matched to a gene: 12. The V gene's germline CDR1 is SEHNR and CDR2 FQNEAQ (reference sequence). In DNA form, the CDR3 reads TGTGCCAGCACCGTGAGGACTAGCGGAGGGGGTGAGCAGTTCTTC. This encodes CASTVRTSGGGEQFF.

The J gene is TRBJ2-3, the V gene TRBV11-2, with 9 bases aligning to TRBD2. The junction had 11 bases not matched to a gene; V was cut back by 3 bases and J by 4 bases. Germline V gene data show CDR1 as SGHAT and CDR2 as FQNNGV. The CDR3 totals 17 residues. CDR3 sequence reads: CASSLRGGEGSADTQYF. In DNA, the CDR3 is TGTGCCAGCAGCTTGCGGGGGGGGGAAGGGTCGGCAGATACGCAGTATTTT.

This chain's CDR3 is CASSLGQAFNEKLFF. CDR3 sequence (DNA): TGTGCCAGCAGCTTGGGACAGGCTTTTAATGAAAAACTGTTTTTT. The rearrangement uses TRBV7-9 and TRBJ1-4; TRBD1 matches 8 bases. Unmatched junction bases numbered 4, after V lost 3 bases and J lost 4 bases. Germline V lookup: CDR1 SEHNR, CDR2 FQNEAQ (reference sequence). The CDR3 consists of 15 residues.

This chain connects TRBV19 to TRBJ1-2; D remains unclear. CDR3 size: 15 residues. Germline V gene lookup returns CDR1 LNHDA and CDR2 SQIVND (reference sequence). Trimming took 5 bases from V and 4 from J, leaving 17 bases between them. The CDR3 nucleotides read TGTGCCAGTAGTCTCAGGTCGGAAAATACCTATGGCTACACCTTC. Protein: CASSLRSENTYGYTF.

The chain couples TRBV7-9 to TRBJ2-1, with a weak D call TRBD1 (6 bases). Trimming took 0 bases from V and 7 from J, leaving 10 bases between them. CDR3 length: 14 amino acids. Germline values: CDR1 SEHNR, CDR2 FQNEAQ (reference sequence). The CDR3: CASSLAGARNEQFF. The CDR3 coding sequence is TGTGCCAGCAGCTTAGCGGGGGCAAGGAATGAGCAGTTCTTC.

The V gene is TRBV18, the J gene TRBJ2-2, with TRBD2 as a possible D gene (6 bases). This CDR3 has 16 amino acids. Germline lookup yields CDR1 KGHSH and CDR2 LQKENI. Between the trimmed V and J ends, which lost 2 bases and 0 bases, there was a span of 10 bases. The CDR3 DNA reads as TGTGCCAGCTCACCATGGACTATCACGAACACCGGGGAGCTGTTTTTT. Amino acid sequence: CASSPWTITNTGELFF.

The chain recombines TRBV5-6 with TRBJ2-1; 13 bases fit TRBD2. The junction had 8 bases not matched to a gene; V was cut back by 4 bases and J by 10 bases. The CDR3 is 15 residues long. CDR1 SGHDT and CDR2 YYEEEE come from the germline V gene. The CDR3 DNA sequence: TGTGCCAGCAGCCACAAGACTAGCGGGAGGAACGAGCAGTTCTTC. Protein: CASSHKTSGRNEQFF.

This clone is a singleton in its sample. This chain links TRBV30 with TRBJ2-4; 8 bases map to TRBD2. CDR3 length: 16 amino acids. The germline CDR1 and CDR2 sequences are GTSNPN and SVGIG (reference sequence). Losses at the gene ends were 2 bases for V and 0 bases for J; bases not matched to a gene: 6. In DNA, the CDR3 is TGTGCCTGGAGTAGGTTACTAGCGGTAGCCAAAAACATTCAGTACTTC. Amino acids: CAWSRLLAVAKNIQYF. The full variable domain, completed using reference TRBV30 and TRBJ2-4, is SQTIHQWPATLVQPVGSPLSLECTVEGTSNPNLYWYRQAAGRGLQLLFYSVGIGQISSEVPQNLSASRPQDRQFILSSKKLLLSDSGFYLCAWSRLLAVAKNIQYFGAGTRLSVL.

V and J are TRBV11-1 and TRBJ2-7, with D maybe TRBD2 (5 bases). Per the germline V gene, CDR1 is SGHAT and CDR2 is FQDESV (reference sequence). This CDR3 is built from 14 residues. V was trimmed by 3 bases and J by 4 bases, leaving 13 bases between them. The CDR3 sequence is CASSFGSSSYEQYF. The CDR3 region has the DNA TGTGCCAGCAGCTTTGGGAGCAGCTCATACGAGCAGTACTTC.

The genes are TRBV4-3 and TRBJ1-4, with a tentative D call TRBD1 (5 bases). CDR1 LGHNA and CDR2 YSLEER come from the germline V gene. V was cut by 0 bases and J by 7 bases, with 18 bases left in between. The CDR3 has 17 amino acids. The CDR3: CASSQDSMGPGGEKLFF. As DNA, the CDR3 is TGCGCCAGCAGCCAAGATTCGATGGGGCCGGGGGGTGAAAAACTGTTTTTT.

V gene TRBV5-5 combines with J gene TRBJ2-4, with TRBD1 matching over 7 bases. J was trimmed by 7 bases and V by 7 bases; bases with no gene match: 2. The germline V gene encodes CDR1 SGHKS and CDR2 YYEKEE (reference sequence). This CDR3 spans 11 amino acids. CDR3 amino acids: CASGTDNIQYF. CDR3 DNA sequence: TGTGCCAGCGGGACAGATAACATTCAGTACTTC.